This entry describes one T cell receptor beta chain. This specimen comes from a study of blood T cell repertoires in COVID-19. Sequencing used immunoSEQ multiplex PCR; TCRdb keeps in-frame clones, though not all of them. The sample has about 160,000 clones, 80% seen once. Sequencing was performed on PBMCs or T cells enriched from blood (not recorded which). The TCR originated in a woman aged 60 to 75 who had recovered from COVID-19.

CDR3 sequence reads: CASRGTGGSYTIYF. In DNA form, the CDR3 reads TGTGCCAGCAGAGGGACAGGGGGCTCGTACACCATATATTTT. V gene TRBV2 combines with J gene TRBJ1-3, with 12 positions matching TRBD1. CDR1 and CDR2 (germline): SNHLY, FYNNEI. V was pared by 6 bases and J by 8 bases, with 5 bases of the junction left unmatched. The CDR3 runs 14 residues. The variable domain in full, with the rest retrieved from reference TRBV2 and TRBJ1-3, is EPEVTQTPSHQVTQMGQEVILRCVPISNHLYFYWYRQILGQKVEFLVSFYNNEISEKSEIFDDQFSVERPDGSNFTLKIRSTKLEDSAMYFCASRGTGGSYTIYFGEGSWLTVV.